What follows describes a single T cell receptor (beta chain). This clone has just a few counts. There is no known antigen for this receptor. The sample holds no much larger clone one base away, and base qualities are not on file. In total, roughly 670 healthy bone marrow donors made up the cohort. At the time of sampling, every cohort member was nominally healthy, though immune exposures that went unrecorded were likely present. The donor tested CMV seronegative, placing the donor among the approximately 400 seronegative members of the cohort. Each donor provided a peripheral blood sample, and peripheral blood mononuclear cells were used for TCR beta sequencing. The Qiagen DNeasy Blood Extraction Kit was used to extract genomic DNA from the blood cell samples. The data are from a study of cytomegalovirus exposure and HLA in healthy donors (dated by TCRdb to 2015 to 2018). Notes on the research overall: According to an earlier analysis of several hundred of the donors, about 170 million T cells yielded 100 million or so unique TCR beta sequences and about 280 Gb of sequence data. On average, around 200,000 unique TCR beta nucleotide sequences were sequenced per donor among some 420 genotyped donors of the cohort, with roughly 18% of those sequences being non-productive. The number of typed donors differed by locus: roughly 620-640 for A, B, C, DRB1 and DQB1; 522 for DQA1; fewer than 610 for DPA1; and about 470 for DPB1. To study patterns of TCR occurrence, a later analysis re-analyzed previously published TCR beta repertoires from 500 to 850 donors and added high-resolution HLA genotyping. Every repertoire in the discovery cohort had been generated on one and the same sequencing platform. In the later analysis, no new phenotypic data were used to find candidate immune exposures; instead, reliance was placed on TCR beta sequences and their occurrence across donors. A handful of DR-DQ haplotypes were treated as single units for association and clustering because of strong linkage in the cohort. To decide whether each TCR beta V gene segment behaved as functional or pseudogenic, an earlier analysis of fewer than 750 of the donors relied on high-throughput TCR beta sequencing. Besides the first cohort of roughly 640 subjects, a separate validation cohort made up of roughly 120 different subjects was used. The study combined high-throughput TCR immunosequencing, statistical association of individual TCRs with disease status, and machine learning to predict cytomegalovirus infection status. Genome-wide SNP genotypes for about 65% of the roughly 670 donors were used in a later genetic analysis, which treated that subset as a discovery cohort. Class I and class II HLA loci were covered by the typing at four-digit resolution. Donor age, sex, ethnicity and CMV serostatus were compiled together with the repertoire data. The study profiled the T cell repertoires of 500 to 800 subjects by immunosequencing and related them to cytomegalovirus serostatus. Of the 300 to 450 genotyped donors, 65% to 90% fell in the genetic ancestry cluster associated with self-reported Caucasian donors. The aim of the study was to test whether cataloging public T cell receptors could identify signatures of past pathogen exposure. An early release covering approximately 600 HLA-typed donors comprised about 290 gigabases of sequencing data and 85 million or so unique TCR sequences. Study-wide conclusions, independent of this receptor: Roughly uniform sequencing depth across donors was assumed in presence/absence analyses, although this assumption may not hold. In a later analysis, HLA-associated TCR beta chains were found to be more clonally expanded and to have lower generation probabilities than equally common non-associated chains. The classifier was reported to diagnose cytomegalovirus status with high specificity and sensitivity in both the original and validation cohorts. A later analysis found that most CMV-associated TCR beta chains appeared HLA-restricted, with HLA associations seemingly driven largely by CMV exposure. HLA typing was unavailable for some donors at each locus, so association tests used only the typed subset. In a later analysis, some 18,000 TCR beta sequences were associated with specific HLA alleles at a false discovery rate of 0.05. The cohort was sequenced for TCR beta chains only, and without alpha or paired-chain data the features that could be detected were limited. Most TCR sequences were seen in very few donors, while some public TCRs were found in many individuals. Several of the top co-occurrence clusters appeared to be linked to parvovirus B19, influenza, CMV and Epstein-Barr virus, according to a later analysis. The 87-base-pair reads could not distinguish some IMGT-functional V segments, including TRBV6-2 and TRBV6-3, so those segments were excluded. When HLA alleles, especially DR and DQ, strongly co-occurred, attributing TCR associations to individual alleles was difficult. Broadly in line with IMGT annotations, most TCR beta V segments showed up in productive rearrangements about 87% or about 30% of the time in an earlier analysis of under 700 of the donors. In a later analysis, TCR association rates were found to vary across HLA loci, with the most associated TCRs seen for DRB1 alleles and the fewest for HLA-C alleles. The earlier analysis of nearly 600 of the donors excluded approximately 17 rarely observed V segments, including chromosome 9 orphons, because counts were too low. For the cohort, immune exposure information was limited to CMV serostatus. A later genetic analysis reported fewer N-insertions in productive TCRs among donors in an Asian-associated ancestry cluster than the roughly 700-donor mean. A later genetic analysis associated a missense DCLRE1C variant with V-gene and J-gene trimming of TCR beta chains, and an independent cohort replicated the association. A further reported finding was that TCR beta sequences accurately predicted the HLA-A and HLA-B alleles for most subjects in the first cohort. The authors suggested that the approach could potentially be extended to other disease states and immunological phenotypes. A cluster of highly shared sequence variants was judged likely to be a technical artifact of the sequencing pipeline. In the study, some 160 TCR beta chains were listed as associated with cytomegalovirus. In vitro tests confirmed that a few of the cytomegalovirus-associated TCR beta chains recognize cytomegalovirus antigens. Correlated functional status among segregating V segments might be attributable to linkage disequilibrium, but an unknown experimental factor could not be ruled out.

Taken from the germline V gene, the CDR1 and CDR2 loops are SGHRS and YFSETQ. Trimming takes 4 bases from V and 3 bases from J, and the germline ends sit 10 bases apart. Counted from cysteine to phenylalanine, this CDR3 has 13 amino acids. The retained sequence is limited to the CDR3, 39 bases, with the frame set at the first base. Libraries were built with the immunoSEQ multiplex PCR assay. The multiplex PCR relied on a mix of 60 forward primers for TCR Vbeta segments and 13 reverse primers for TCR Jbeta segments. Amplification of the CDR3 region of rearranged TCR beta genes was performed with a multiplex PCR assay on genomic DNA. The amplified TCR beta libraries were sequenced on the Illumina HiSeq System as 87-base-pair reads. The authors processed their data as follows. Across the 600 to 700 repertoires, a later analysis counted tens of millions of unique TCR beta chains, approximately 12 million of which were shared by at least two donors. Raw reads were error-corrected and collapsed into unique sequences with a nearest-neighbor algorithm that merged closely related sequences to remove PCR and sequencing errors. V, D and J gene segments were assigned by aligning CDR3 sequences to IMGT reference sequences. For a sequence to be retained, a match of at least six nucleotides was required to both a V gene segment and a J gene segment. A rearrangement was called productive if the CDR3 had no stop codons and remained in frame with V and J, and every other rearrangement was called non-productive. CDR3 was defined according to IMGT convention as the region running from the second conserved V-encoded cysteine to the conserved J-encoded phenylalanine. The earlier analysis of about 570 of the donors excluded any sequence lacking an unambiguous match to a single V gene segment. An earlier analysis of over 450 of the donors classified V segments as functional when productive rearrangements were above 56.7% and as segregating when the standard deviation between donors was above 5%. To diagnose cytomegalovirus status from the catalog of TCR beta chain sequences, a statistical classification framework was built. In a later analysis, TCR nucleotide sequences were compared against IMGT/GENE-DB human TR gene sequences so that V and J genes could be assigned. In a later analysis, CDR3 sequences and most-parsimonious VDJ recombination scenarios were assigned using the TCRdist pipeline. A later analysis defined each TCR beta chain by its CDR3 amino acid sequence plus V-gene family, and excluded reads lacking a unique V-gene family. In a later analysis, approximately 640 highly shared, low-generation-probability nucleotide sequences were removed to address suspected cross-contamination and a sequencing artifact. In a later analysis, a clonal expansion index was calculated for each public chain from normalized within-repertoire ranks of inferred template counts. A later analysis computed generation probabilities with a VDJ recombination model fitted to out-of-frame rearrangements, and checked the results against IGoR. In a later analysis, hypergeometric tests were used to score TCR-TCR, TCR-HLA and TCR-CMV co-occurrence, with a repertoire-size bias correction applied to TCR pairs. False discovery rates were estimated in a later analysis by permuting HLA or CMV assignments 20 times. In a later analysis, co-occurring TCRs were grouped using DBSCAN, with TCRdist sequence similarity added in when clustering inside HLA-allele-positive subsets. Repertoires with fewer than 30,000 or more than 120,000 public chains, plus five repertoires with anomalous nucleotide sharing, were excluded from co-occurrence clustering. TCRdb retrieved this table from immuneACCESS and kept in-frame rearrangements only. Not all clones are present; in checked studies, unresolved V genes account for under half, and no reason is known for the remainder. Clone size and the V and J calls come from that table; the DNA yielded D and trimming. This sample lists approximately 140,000 clones; under 80% were detected once. 2.5% to 3.5% of the sample is taken by the ten largest.

Sequencing was done on a sample of PBMCs. The rearrangement joined TRBV5-1 to TRBJ1-1; no D gene can be assigned with confidence. The receptor was derived from a male donor in good health and CMV-seronegative. Read as DNA, the sequence is TGCGCCAGCAGCGGCGGACTTCACACTGAAGCTTTCTTT. Its protein is CASSGGLHTEAFF. Beyond the CDR3, the reference TRBV5-1 and TRBJ1-1 genes provide the residues; the full variable domain reads: KAGVTQTPRYLIKTRGQQVTLSCSPISGHRSVSWYQQTPGQGLQFLFEYFSETQRNKGNFPGRFSGRQFSNSRSEMNVSTLELGDSALYLCASSGGLHTEAFFGQGTRLTVV.